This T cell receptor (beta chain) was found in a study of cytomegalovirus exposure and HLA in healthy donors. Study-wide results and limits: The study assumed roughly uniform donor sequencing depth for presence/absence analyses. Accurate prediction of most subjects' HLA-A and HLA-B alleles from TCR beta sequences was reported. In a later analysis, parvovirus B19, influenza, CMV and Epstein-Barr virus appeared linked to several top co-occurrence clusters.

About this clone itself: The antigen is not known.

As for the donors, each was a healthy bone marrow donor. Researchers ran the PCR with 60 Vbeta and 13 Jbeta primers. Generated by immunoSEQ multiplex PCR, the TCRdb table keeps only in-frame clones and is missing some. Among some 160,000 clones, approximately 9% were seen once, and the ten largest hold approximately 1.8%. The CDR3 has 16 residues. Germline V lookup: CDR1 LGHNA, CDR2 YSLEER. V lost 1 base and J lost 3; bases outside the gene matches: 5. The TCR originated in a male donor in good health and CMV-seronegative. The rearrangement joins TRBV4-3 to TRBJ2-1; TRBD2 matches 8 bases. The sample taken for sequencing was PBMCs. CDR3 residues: CASSQAYSGVYNEQFF. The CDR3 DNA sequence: TGCGCCAGCAGCCAAGCGTATAGCGGGGTCTACAATGAGCAGTTCTTC.